This record looks at one T cell receptor (beta chain) sequence and its context. The source of the sample is a study of blood T cell repertoires in COVID-19. Clinical history as reported by participants underpinned cohort assignment. This CDR3 spans 12 amino acids. The V gene's germline CDR1 is SQVTM and CDR2 ANQGSEA. Trimming left V 6 bases short and J 5 bases short, with 10 bases between. This table comes from immunoSEQ multiplex PCR, and its TCRdb copy is limited to in-frame clones, with some not included. In the table there are about 240,000 clones, more than 75% of which are singletons. The TCR was taken from a woman in her 40s with acute COVID-19. The rearrangement joins TRBV29-1 to TRBJ2-2; possible D gene TRBD2, 5 bases. The material sequenced was PBMCs or T cells enriched from blood (not recorded which). In DNA form, the CDR3 reads TGCAGCGTCAGAGGGCGTACCGGGGAGCTGTTTTTT. Amino acids: CSVRGRTGELFF.